The 21 T cell receptor beta chains given below trace back to one sample, sequenced in a study of CD8+ T cells in alopecia areata. Reverse transcribed after extraction, RNA yielded cDNA as the sequencing template. Clones were sequenced by immunoSEQ multiplex PCR, and TCRdb holds only the in-frame ones, with some missing. The data show approximately 63,000 clones, roughly 61% seen once. The specimen was CD8+ T cells sorted from blood, collected at week 0. These receptors came from a human donor with alopecia areata.

This chain connects TRBV4-1 to TRBJ2-5; TRBD2 might be the D (6 bases). The CDR3 runs to 13 residues. Trimming cost V 3 bases and J 3 bases, with 8 bases left between them. CDR1 is MGHRA and CDR2 is YSYEKL in the germline V gene. CDR3 protein: CASSHGTEETQYF. CDR3 DNA: TGCGCCAGCAGCCACGGGACTGAAGAGACCCAGTACTTC.

The gene calls are TRBV5-1 and TRBJ2-1; D gene ambiguous. Germline V gives CDR1 SGHRS, CDR2 YFSETQ. The ends were cut back, 7 bases at V and 8 bases at J, with 31 bases in the middle. The CDR3 is made up of 18 amino acids. In nucleotides, the CDR3 is TGCGCCAGCCGAAGAACCGAAGCGCTGGGAATCGGAAGGTATGAGCAGTTCTTC. This translates into CASRRTEALGIGRYEQFF.

The chain recombines TRBV6-5 with TRBJ1-1; no clear D. This CDR3 comprises 13 residues. Trimming removed 6 bases from V and 0 bases from J, with 8 bases in between. Per the germline V gene, CDR1 is MNHEY and CDR2 is SVGAGI. The CDR3 here is CASRPVMNTEAFF. The DNA for the CDR3 is TGTGCCAGCAGGCCCGTAATGAACACTGAAGCTTTCTTT.

This clone appeared a few times. The J gene is TRBJ2-3, the V gene TRBV29-1; no reliable D call. The V and J ends lost 6 bases and 3 bases respectively, with 13 bases between them. The CDR3 is 13 amino acids. Germline V gene sequence: CDR1 SQVTM, CDR2 ANQGSEA. The DNA for the CDR3 is TGCAGCGTGGGAATCACGGCGACAGATACGCAGTATTTT. Residues: CSVGITATDTQYF.

V usage is TRBV27 and J usage is TRBJ2-1; D uncertain. Germline V gene data show CDR1 as MNHEY and CDR2 as SMNVEV (reference sequence). The CDR3 spans 13 residues. Trimming took off 0 bases at V and 5 bases at J, with 5 bases between the two ends. In nucleotides, the CDR3 is TGTGCCAGCAGTTTATCTGGAAACAATGAGCAGTTCTTC. Protein: CASSLSGNNEQFF.

This chain connects TRBV19 to TRBJ2-5; D might be TRBD1 or TRBD2, each matching 5 bases. Germline V gene data show CDR1 as LNHDA and CDR2 as SQIVND (reference sequence). CDR3 length equals 16 residues. The V end lost 4 bases, the J end lost 4 bases, and 19 bases lay between the germline ends. CDR3: CASSKGRPPILETQYF. In DNA form, the CDR3 reads TGTGCCAGTAGTAAGGGGAGACCCCCCATATTAGAGACCCAGTACTTC.

The rearrangement joins TRBV5-1 to TRBJ2-7; TRBD1 or TRBD2 may be the D gene (5 bases each). CDR1 and CDR2 (germline): SGHRS, YFSETQ. CDR3 length: 14 residues. V was pared by 1 base and J by 5 bases, with 13 bases between. The CDR3 bases are TGCGCCAGCAGCTTGTCAGGGTCAGCGGACGAGCAGTACTTC. It encodes CASSLSGSADEQYF.

The chain carries TRBV28 and TRBJ2-3; 9 bases align to TRBD1. Germline-derived CDR1 and CDR2 are MDHEN and SYDVKM. V gave up 2 bases and J gave up 2 bases; unmatched junction bases: 2. This CDR3 is 15 amino acids long. The CDR3 is CASSLGTGPTDTQYF. The CDR3 DNA sequence: TGTGCCAGCAGTTTAGGGACAGGGCCCACAGATACGCAGTATTTT.

In this sample, this clone turned up a few times. The gene calls are TRBV6-5 and TRBJ2-6; D not resolved. Trimming left V 2 bases short and J 2 bases short, with 4 bases between. The length of the CDR3 is 14 residues. Germline assignment: CDR1 MNHEY and CDR2 SVGAGI. In DNA, the CDR3 is TGTGCCAGCAGTTACGCGACTGGGGCCAACGTCCTGACTTTC. This gives the protein CASSYATGANVLTF.

This rearrangement joins TRBV15 to TRBJ2-7; D possibly corresponds to TRBD2 (5 bases). The CDR3 sequence is 15 residues long. V was shortened by 0 bases and J by 3 bases, with 12 bases between the two germline ends. CDR1 is LNHNV, CDR2 YYDKDF, per germline (reference sequence). The CDR3 reads CATSRDRGTGYEQYF. The CDR3 nucleotides read TGTGCCACCAGCAGAGATCGGGGAACCGGCTACGAGCAGTACTTC.

This clone was seen a few times. J is TRBJ2-1 and V is TRBV19, with 8 bases fitting TRBD2. The CDR3 totals 20 residues. Trimming removed 9 bases from V and 4 bases from J; junction bases left unmatched: 26. Germline CDR1 LNHDA, CDR2 SQIVND (reference sequence). CDR3 protein: CASSAGGGIAGLPPYNEQFF. CDR3 DNA: TGTGCCAGCTCCGCGGGGGGCGGGATAGCGGGACTGCCACCATACAATGAGCAGTTCTTC.

The gene calls are TRBV30 and TRBJ1-5; D is ambiguous. Trimming took off 0 bases at V and 7 bases at J, with 10 bases between the two ends. The germline gives CDR1 GTSNPN, CDR2 SVGIG (reference sequence). The CDR3 extends over 13 amino acids. The CDR3, as DNA: TGTGCCTGGAGTGTAGGCAGCGGCCAGCCCCAGCATTTT. As protein: CAWSVGSGQPQHF.

The V gene is TRBV15, the J gene TRBJ2-7; no clear D gene. CDR3 length equals 13 residues. Deletions cut 2 bases from V and 0 bases from J, with 5 bases between. Germline values: CDR1 LNHNV, CDR2 YYDKDF (reference sequence). As DNA, the CDR3 is TGTGCCACCAGCAGACCTACCTCCTACGAGCAGTACTTC. It is translated as CATSRPTSYEQYF.

The chain is built from TRBV5-1 and TRBJ2-1; 9 bases agree with TRBD1. Trimming took 6 bases from V and 5 from J; bases not matched to a gene: 9. CDR3 length: 15 amino acids. Germline CDR1 reads SGHRS; CDR2 reads YFSETQ. CDR3 bases: TGCGCCAGCAACGAGAGACAGGGGGTTAACAATGAGCAGTTCTTC. Protein product: CASNERQGVNNEQFF. The full variable domain, with the rest looked up from reference TRBV5-1 and TRBJ2-1, is KAGVTQTPRYLIKTRGQQVTLSCSPISGHRSVSWYQQTPGQGLQFLFEYFSETQRNKGNFPGRFSGRQFSNSRSEMNVSTLELGDSALYLCASNERQGVNNEQFFGPGTRLTVL.

This clone has only a few counts. CDR3 sequence: CASSYSGPDGNEQFF. The CDR3 nucleotides read TGTGCCAGCAGTTACTCGGGACCCGACGGGAATGAGCAGTTCTTC. The chain joins TRBV6-6 to TRBJ2-1; D is possibly TRBD1 or TRBD2 (5 bases each). CDR1 is MNHNY and CDR2 is SVGAGI in the germline V gene (reference sequence). This CDR3 has 15 residues. V was cut by 0 bases and J by 7 bases, with 13 bases left in between.

The chain links TRBV6-5 to TRBJ2-7, with D perhaps given as TRBD1 or TRBD2 (5 bases each). Trimming cost V 5 bases and J 6 bases, with 17 bases left between them. Germline CDR1 MNHEY, CDR2 SVGAGI. The CDR3 contains 14 residues. The CDR3 reads CASSPRDDLFEQYF. For the CDR3, the DNA is TGTGCCAGCAGTCCCCGGGACGACCTTTTCGAGCAGTACTTC.

The chain uses TRBV25-1 and TRBJ2-1; the D gene is possibly TRBD2 (6 bases). Germline CDR1 MGHDK, CDR2 SYGVNS. V lost 3 bases and J lost 6, with 18 bases in between. The CDR3 sequence is 16 residues long. The chain's CDR3 is CASSDWSGGLSNEQFF. In DNA form, the CDR3 reads TGTGCCAGCAGTGATTGGTCAGGAGGGCTTTCCAATGAGCAGTTCTTC.

The rearrangement links TRBV7-9 to TRBJ2-1, with D maybe TRBD1 (8 bases). This CDR3 is 16 amino acids long. Trimming removed 5 bases from V and 7 bases from J, with 21 bases in between. Germline CDR1 and CDR2: SEHNR and FQNEAQ (reference sequence). For the CDR3, the DNA is TGTGCCAGCAGCCGATTCACAGGGGGAGGGTCGAATGAGCAGTTCTTC. This translates into CASSRFTGGGSNEQFF.

This chain joins TRBV28 and TRBJ2-1, with 7 nucleotides matching TRBD2. The CDR3 extends over 13 amino acids. Looked up from germline, CDR1 is MDHEN and CDR2 is SYDVKM. The V segment lost 6 bases and the J segment 8 bases; nucleotides outside the gene matches: 7. The CDR3 DNA is TGTGCCAGCAGCAGCGGGATCGGGGATGAGCAGTTCTTC. The encoded protein is CASSSGIGDEQFF.

V usage is TRBV29-1 and J usage is TRBJ2-7; the match to TRBD1 covers 9 bases. The CDR3 has 13 residues. Per germline, CDR1 SQVTM and CDR2 ANQGSEA. The V and J ends lost 4 bases and 4 bases, in that order; junction bases with no gene match: 5. The CDR3 protein is CSVAWDRAYEQYF. The DNA for the CDR3 is TGCAGCGTTGCGTGGGACAGGGCTTACGAGCAGTACTTC.

This clone was counted a few times. The genes are TRBV5-5 and TRBJ2-5; 8 bases match TRBD1. V lost 2 bases, J lost 5 bases, and 8 bases stayed unmatched. CDR1 is SGHKS and CDR2 is YYEKEE in the germline V gene (reference sequence). This CDR3 spans 15 amino acids. Here the CDR3 DNA reads TGTGCCAGCAGCTTTGGTCCAGGGGGCCAGGAGACCCAGTACTTC. Its protein is CASSFGPGGQETQYF.